This T cell receptor (beta chain) was found in a study of blood T cell repertoires in COVID-19. Whole-study context: Sources were T cells, B-cell-depleted T cells, or PBMCs; the material itself was cDNA or gDNA.

The method was immunoSEQ multiplex PCR; TCRdb's version includes in-frame clones alone and lacks a portion of them. Of 65,000 to 95,000 clones listed, 78% were seen once; the top ten hold 15%. V lost 8 bases and J lost 10, with 11 bases in between. Germline V gives CDR1 SEHNR, CDR2 FQNEAQ (reference sequence). The CDR3 sequence is 10 residues long. This clonotype was sampled from a human donor in a cohort sampled during active COVID-19. This sequence joins TRBV7-9 and TRBJ1-2; D may be TRBD1 (5 bases). Sequencing was done on a sample of peripheral blood. CDR3 bases: TGTGCCAGCGGGGCTTCGGACTACACCTTC. It translates to CASGASDYTF.